This TCR beta chain was captured in a study of cytotoxic CD8 clonotypes in ibrutinib-treated CLL (dated by TCRdb to 2020 to 2022). For the study in its entirety: The cohort was composed of some twelve relapsed/refractory and around 15 treatment-naive patients; IGHV unmutated status was identified in 17 patients. Responses were partial in approximately 24 patients and complete in 2; after median around 65 months follow-up, roughly 15 stayed in remission and roughly twelve progressed. The response samples were drawn at a median of approximately 11 months into treatment, with a range of about 6 to 36 months. Samples averaged roughly 280,000 productive templates and approximately 100,000 productive rearrangements. Of the 70 to 90 people in the trial, 25 to 30 had longitudinal samples available. Cryopreserved peripheral blood mononuclear cells were obtained before treatment, at response, and at either sustained remission or disease progression. Patients were still on ibrutinib when every remission and progressive disease sample was collected.

A MiSeq instrument was used for deep resolution sequencing, which targeted depths ranging from 1 in 1 million up to 1 in 200,000 T cells, with coverage averaging 10x for each clonotype. The immunoSEQ hsTCRB Kit was used to generate TCR beta libraries. Regarding the original processing steps: Data were analyzed with ImmunoSEQ Data Assistant and ImmunoSEQ Analyzer, with V, D and J genes assigned per IMGT definitions. Clonality, with values ranging from 0 to 1, was calculated as one minus the normalized Shannon entropy of productive rearrangement frequencies. Only overrepresented clonotypes making up at least 0.05% of the repertoire of each patient were included in the public clonotype analysis. About a dozen repertoires from age-matched healthy donors, obtained from immuneACCESS, served as clonality controls. TCRdb retrieved this table from immuneACCESS and kept in-frame rearrangements only. Not all clones are present; in checked studies, unresolved V genes account for under half, and no reason is known for the remainder. The V and J calls and clone size were taken over from that table, and D and trimming were inferred from the DNA. The sample table shows over 100,000 clones, and approximately 83% are seen once. Clones ranked in the top ten supply approximately 2% of the sample.

Taken with the paper, the label for time point translates to: approximately 2 years on ibrutinib. For TCR beta library preparation, roughly 2 micrograms of genomic DNA were extracted from the cryopreserved PBMCs. High-throughput TCR beta sequencing was performed on longitudinal blood samples from CLL patients receiving ibrutinib monotherapy. The patients took part in an open-label, single-center phase 2 trial of ibrutinib monotherapy. This clone was seen a few times. The antigen this receptor binds is unknown. Per-base quality was not reported, and no clone a single base away is much larger than it. Summary of the overall study and its limitations: Sampling times were not matched between sustained-remission and progressing patients, and lymph node repertoires were not studied. Public clonotypes were rare and either contracted or stayed stable during treatment, and the rise in clonality at ibrutinib response reflected the expansion of private clonotypes. At baseline, clonality was higher than in age-matched healthy donors and showed a strong correlation with circulating CD8+ T-cell counts. An increase in clonality was observed at ibrutinib response, with clonality remaining stable during sustained remission and falling back toward baseline at progression.

The sample in question was PBMCs, obtained after 24 months of ibrutinib treatment. The source of this sequence is a human donor with chronic lymphocytic leukemia.

The CDR3 in this case is CASSIKGGGNTIYF. The DNA sequence is as follows: TGTGCCAGCAGCATTAAGGGGGGCGGAAACACCATATATTTT. The chain is assembled from TRBV5-4 and TRBJ1-3; TRBD1 is a possible D gene, resting on 6 matching bases. For CDR1 and CDR2, the germline V gene (reference sequence) lists SGHNT and YYREEE. From its cysteine to its phenylalanine, the CDR3 spans 14 amino acids. Only the CDR3 portion is preserved as DNA: 42 bases, with reading frame beginning at the first base. A distance of 12 bases separates the germline ends of V and J, which lose 4 bases and 4 bases respectively.